A single sample gave rise to the 17 T cell receptor beta chains below, sequenced in a study of T cell clonotyping in hematopoietic cell transplantation. Method: immunoSEQ multiplex PCR; TCRdb's copy keeps in-frame clones and lacks some. The sample has about 15,000 clones; 70% to 75% are singletons. The sample consisted of peripheral blood mononuclear cells. The receptors derive from an older woman in good health. Some clones in this sample may be carry-over from other donors' samples.

There are a few counts of this clone. V usage is TRBV5-5 and J usage is TRBJ2-7; D call uncertain. Germline-derived CDR1 and CDR2 are SGHKS and YYEKEE (reference sequence). V was pared by 4 bases and J by 4 bases, with 12 bases between. CDR3 size: 13 residues. The DNA of the CDR3 is TGTGCCAGCAGCCCGGCGGACGGGTACGAGCAGTACTTC. Protein product: CASSPADGYEQYF.

This clone was counted a single time. This chain connects TRBV27 to TRBJ1-1; a weak D match, TRBD1 (5 bases). V was shortened by 8 bases and J by 1 base, with 14 bases between the two germline ends. CDR3 size: 14 residues. Germline CDR1 reads MNHEY; CDR2 reads SMNVEV (reference sequence). The CDR3 DNA reads TGTGCCAGCCGGGGCTCTTACAGGAACACTGAAGCTTTCTTT. As protein: CASRGSYRNTEAFF.

This clone showed up just once. The chain combines TRBV4-1 with TRBJ2-1; TRBD1 agrees at 8 bases. The germline gives CDR1 MGHRA, CDR2 YSYEKL. Germline trimming cut 2 bases from V and 4 bases from J; bases unmatched to any gene: 7. CDR3 length: 16 amino acids. CDR3 DNA: TGCGCCAGCAGCCAAACCAGGGGGCTAGGATACAATGAGCAGTTCTTC. Translating gives CASSQTRGLGYNEQFF.

V and J are TRBV6-5 and TRBJ2-5; 10 nucleotides line up with TRBD1. The length of the CDR3 is 15 residues. Germline values: CDR1 MNHEY, CDR2 SVGAGI. The ends lost 5 bases at V and 4 bases at J; junction bases unmatched: 7. CDR3 sequence: CASSRIGTGAETQYF. In DNA form, the CDR3 reads TGTGCCAGCAGTCGAATCGGGACAGGGGCAGAGACCCAGTACTTC.

CDR3 in amino acids: CASSPRTSVGEQFF. The DNA for the CDR3 is TGTGCCAGCAGTCCACGGACTAGCGTGGGTGAGCAGTTCTTC. The J gene is TRBJ2-1, the V gene TRBV2; TRBD2 matches at 9 bases. The CDR3 has 14 amino acids. The germline gives CDR1 SNHLY, CDR2 FYNNEI. Trimming removed 5 bases from V and 9 bases from J; junction bases left unmatched: 8.

The rearrangement joins TRBV11-2 to TRBJ1-2; TRBD1 matches 8 bases. CDR1 is SGHAT, CDR2 FQNNGV, per germline. Unmatched junction bases numbered 7, after V lost 0 bases and J lost 4 bases. The CDR3 spans 16 residues. CDR3 sequence (DNA): TGTGCCAGCAGCTTAGAGGTCGTTGGACAGGGCTATGGCTACACCTTC. This gives the protein CASSLEVVGQGYGYTF.

The chain carries TRBV11-3 and TRBJ2-5; 10 positions agree with TRBD2. The CDR3 has 15 residues. V gave up 3 bases and J gave up 2 bases; unmatched junction bases: 3. CDR1 is SGHNT and CDR2 is YENEEA in the germline V gene. CDR3 coding DNA: TGTGCCAGCAGCTTTGGACTAGCGGCACAAGAGACCCAGTACTTC. This gives the protein CASSFGLAAQETQYF. The whole variable domain, filled in from reference TRBV11-3 and TRBJ2-5, reads EAGVVQSPRYKIIEKKQPVAFWCNPISGHNTLYWYLQNLGQGPELLIRYENEEAVDDSQLPKDRFSAERLKGVDSTLKIQPAELGDSAVYLCASSFGLAAQETQYFGPGTRLLVL.

With regard to this clone: The junction and the germline gene differ at one end; a read error may be behind it. The chain is built from TRBV9 and TRBJ2-7; D is unresolved. Per germline, CDR1 SGDLS and CDR2 YYNGEE. This CDR3 contains 14 residues. CDR3: CASSVDASPYEQYF. The CDR3 DNA sequence: TGTGCCAGCAGCGTAGATGCCTCCCCCTATGAGCAGTACTTC. Variable domain in full (rest from reference TRBV9 and TRBJ2-7): DSGVTQTPKHLITATGQRVTLRCSPRSGDLSVYWYQQSLDQGLQFLIQYYNGEERAKGNILERFSAQQFPDLHSELNLSSLELGDSALYFCASSVDASPYEQYFGPGTRLTVT.

The chain combines TRBV27 with TRBJ2-7; tentatively, D is TRBD1 (5 bases). Germline V gene lookup returns CDR1 MNHEY and CDR2 SMNVEV (reference sequence). The CDR3 consists of 14 residues. The germline V and J ends were trimmed by 10 bases and 1 base, with 17 bases remaining between them. DNA for the CDR3: TGTGCCACCCGTCAATCGACAGTATCCTACGAGCAGTACTTC. Translating gives CATRQSTVSYEQYF.

The chain has TRBV7-8 and TRBJ1-5, with a weak D call TRBD1 (6 bases). Trimming took 1 base from V and 5 from J, leaving 12 bases between them. Germline V gene sequence: CDR1 SGHVS, CDR2 FQNEAQ. This CDR3 has 15 amino acids. CDR3 amino acids: CASSLVGAGDQPQHF. The DNA of the CDR3 is TGTGCCAGCAGCTTAGTGGGTGCAGGGGATCAGCCCCAGCATTTT.

The chain joins TRBV6-1 to TRBJ2-7; D is undetermined. The CDR3 sequence is 12 residues long. Trimming cost V 9 bases and J 3 bases, with 12 bases left between them. Germline-derived CDR1 and CDR2 are MNHNS and SASEGT. The CDR3 bases are TGTGCCAGTGATGAGAACCTCTACGAGCAGTACTTC. Translated: CASDENLYEQYF.

The CDR3 bases are TGTGCCAGCAGGGTGACAGCGGGAGGGCCCGAGCAGTACTTC. It codes for CASRVTAGGPEQYF. The chain employs TRBV2 and TRBJ2-5, with 10 positions matching TRBD2. The J call could be wrong; TRBJ2-7 is a better fit for the DNA end. From germline, CDR1 is SNHLY and CDR2 FYNNEI. This CDR3 has 14 amino acids.

The rearrangement uses TRBV4-3 and TRBJ1-5; perhaps TRBD1 as D (5 bases). The V end lost 0 bases, the J end lost 2 bases, and 8 bases lay between the germline ends. This CDR3 has 15 amino acids. Germline V lookup: CDR1 LGHNA, CDR2 YSLEER. CDR3: CASSQDLTGNQPQHF. CDR3 nucleotide sequence: TGCGCCAGCAGCCAAGATTTGACAGGCAATCAGCCCCAGCATTTT.

The CDR3 is CASPLNREAFF. The CDR3 DNA reads as TGTGCCAGCCCCCTTAACAGGGAAGCTTTCTTT. The chain uses TRBV2 and TRBJ1-1, with TRBD1 as a possible D gene (5 bases). Germline V CDR1 and CDR2: SNHLY, FYNNEI. The length of the CDR3 is 11 residues. The V end lost 8 bases, the J end lost 8 bases, and 12 bases lay between the germline ends.

The rearrangement uses TRBV6-1 and TRBJ2-6, with D unresolved. From germline, CDR1 is MNHNS and CDR2 SASEGT. V was cut by 1 base and J by 0 bases, with 10 bases left in between. The CDR3 runs to 17 residues. In nucleotides, the CDR3 is TGTGCCAGCAGTGAAGGCAGTTTCAACTCTGGGGCCAACGTCCTGACTTTC. Translated: CASSEGSFNSGANVLTF.

This clone is large within its sample. The chain uses TRBV11-2 and TRBJ2-3, with 9 bases identical to TRBD2. The trim removed 4 bases at V and 7 bases at J, leaving 12 bases unmatched. Germline V gives CDR1 SGHAT, CDR2 FQNNGV. The length of the CDR3 is 16 residues. DNA of the CDR3: TGTGCCAGCAGCTCCCGACTAGCGGCGGGGGGTCATACGCAGTATTTT. This codes for CASSSRLAAGGHTQYF.

This clone turned up a few times. The chain recombines TRBV2 with TRBJ1-1; D remains unclear. This CDR3 region has 13 residues. Germline CDR1 and CDR2: SNHLY and FYNNEI. Trimming removed 1 base from V and 0 bases from J, with 3 bases in between. The CDR3 protein is CASSEEVNTEAFF. CDR3 nucleotides: TGTGCCAGCAGTGAAGAAGTGAACACTGAAGCTTTCTTT.